What follows are 31 T cell receptor beta chains derived from one specimen sequenced in a study of OX40 agonist ivuxolimab in advanced cancers. Assay used: immunoSEQ multiplex PCR; TCRdb lists only in-frame clones, some missing. Seen here are about 81,000 clones, about 88% observed once, and the top ten hold around 6.6%. Source: CD4+ or CD8+ T cells sorted from blood, taken in a trial of the OX40 agonist ivuxolimab. The receptors derive from an adult with an advanced solid tumor such as melanoma, head and neck, liver or kidney cancer.

This chain links TRBV27 with TRBJ2-7; D unresolved. Germline V CDR1 and CDR2: MNHEY, SMNVEV (reference sequence). The CDR3 extends over 15 amino acids. Trimming took 2 bases from V and 2 from J, leaving 13 bases between them. CDR3 residues: CASSLAGSRTYEQYF. As DNA, the CDR3 is TGTGCCAGCAGTTTAGCCGGGTCGAGAACCTACGAGCAGTACTTC.

This clone was counted once. The V and J genes are TRBV2 and TRBJ2-2; 7 nucleotides align to TRBD1. The V and J ends lost 6 bases and 0 bases, in that order; junction bases with no gene match: 4. The germline CDR1 and CDR2 sequences are SNHLY and FYNNEI. The CDR3 has 15 amino acids. The CDR3 nucleotides are TGTGCCAGCAGCGGGGACAGCGCGAACACCGGGGAGCTGTTTTTT. This encodes CASSGDSANTGELFF.

The chain couples TRBV5-6 to TRBJ2-5, with TRBD1 matching 8 bases. CDR3 length: 13 amino acids. After removal of 4 bases from V and 3 bases from J, the junction contained 2 bases not matched to a gene. Germline-derived CDR1 and CDR2 are SGHDT and YYEEEE. Here the CDR3 reads CASSETGEETQYF. The CDR3 bases are TGTGCCAGCAGCGAGACAGGGGAAGAGACCCAGTACTTC.

This clone showed up just a few times. The chain recombines TRBV9 with TRBJ1-5; D remains unclear. The CDR3 runs to 15 residues. Trimming stripped 0 bases from V and 3 bases from J, with 10 bases between. Germline loops: CDR1 SGDLS, CDR2 YYNGEE. The CDR3 reads CASSVGQDHNQPQHF. The CDR3 DNA sequence: TGTGCCAGCAGCGTAGGTCAGGACCACAATCAGCCCCAGCATTTT.

V and J are TRBV13 and TRBJ1-3; D is uncertain. This CDR3 comprises 16 residues. CDR1 and CDR2 (germline): PRHDT, FYEKMQ (reference sequence). The V end lost 6 bases, the J end lost 0 bases, and 15 bases lay between the germline ends. This chain's CDR3 is CASRGSVGSSGNTIYF. CDR3 DNA sequence: TGTGCCAGCAGGGGCTCGGTGGGCTCCTCTGGAAACACCATATATTTT.

This clone was seen just once. The chain carries TRBV9 and TRBJ2-1; D perhaps matches TRBD2 (6 bases). Germline CDR1 and CDR2: SGDLS and YYNGEE. Trimming stripped 4 bases from V and 6 bases from J, with 11 bases between. The CDR3 totals 13 residues. The CDR3, as DNA: TGTGCCAGCAGCCTTGGGGGGTTCAATGAGCAGTTCTTC. Residues: CASSLGGFNEQFF.

In this sample, this clone turned up a few times. V and J are TRBV2 and TRBJ2-1, with D perhaps matching TRBD1 (5 bases). The germline V gene encodes CDR1 SNHLY and CDR2 FYNNEI. The V and J ends lost 6 bases and 3 bases respectively, with 15 bases between them. The CDR3 sequence is 15 residues long. Written as DNA, the CDR3 is TGTGCCAGCAGCTCCCCGACAGAAATCTACAATGAGCAGTTCTTC. Amino acids: CASSSPTEIYNEQFF.

The gene calls are TRBV7-6 and TRBJ2-3; D gene unclear. Deletions cut 5 bases from V and 1 base from J, with 13 bases between. The CDR3 spans 15 residues. The germline V gene has CDR1 SGHVS and CDR2 FNYEAQ. The CDR3 DNA sequence: TGTGCCAGCAGCCCCAATCCCCCGGGCACAGATACGCAGTATTTT. Its translation is CASSPNPPGTDTQYF.

J is TRBJ1-6 and V is TRBV6-1; D is undetermined. Germline values: CDR1 MNHNS, CDR2 SASEGT. The CDR3 consists of 16 residues. V was pared by 2 bases and J by 6 bases, with 14 bases between. The CDR3 nucleotides read TGTGCCAGCAGTGAATCCCCCCCCGGGATTAATTCACCCCTCCACTTT. Translation: CASSESPPGINSPLHF.

The rearrangement links TRBV7-3 to TRBJ2-2; D is unclear. The CDR3 covers 16 residues. Germline V gives CDR1 SGHTA, CDR2 FQGTGA. The ends were cut back, 2 bases at V and 0 bases at J, with 10 bases in the middle. The CDR3 sequence: CASSLGSNANTGELFF. CDR3 sequence (DNA): TGTGCCAGCAGCTTAGGTAGCAACGCGAACACCGGGGAGCTGTTTTTT.

This chain uses TRBV7-6 with TRBJ1-1; a weak D match, TRBD1 (5 bases). The CDR3 length is 13 residues. V was clipped by 8 bases and J by 0 bases, with 10 bases between them. Germline V lookup: CDR1 SGHVS, CDR2 FNYEAQ. CDR3 DNA sequence: TGTGCCAGCTCGAGAGGGGTGAACACTGAAGCTTTCTTT. The encoded protein is CASSRGVNTEAFF.

This clone was observed once. The gene calls are TRBV9 and TRBJ2-7; D is uncertain. The germline gives CDR1 SGDLS, CDR2 YYNGEE. The V and J ends lost 2 bases and 1 base respectively, with 10 bases between them. There are 14 residues in the CDR3. The CDR3 here is CASSVGRDSYEQYF. In nucleotides, the CDR3 is TGTGCCAGCAGCGTTGGGCGAGATTCCTACGAGCAGTACTTC.

V gene TRBV2 combines with J gene TRBJ1-2, with D possibly TRBD1 on 6 matching bases. V dropped 1 base and J dropped 6 bases, with 12 bases sitting between them. CDR1 is SNHLY and CDR2 is FYNNEI in the germline V gene. The CDR3 spans 14 residues. The CDR3 reads CASSEGEGGHGYTF. The CDR3 DNA follows: TGTGCCAGCAGTGAAGGGGAGGGGGGCCATGGCTACACCTTC.

Here the CDR3 DNA reads TGTGCCAGCTCCGGCGGGGGGGGCTCGTCAGATACGCAGTATTTT. It encodes CASSGGGGSSDTQYF. V gene TRBV9 combines with J gene TRBJ2-3; 9 bases are shared with TRBD2. The germline CDR1 and CDR2 sequences are SGDLS and YYNGEE. The CDR3 extends over 15 amino acids. Trimming took 7 bases from V and 4 from J; bases not matched to a gene: 10.

This clone was picked up a small number of times. V and J are TRBV27 and TRBJ2-1; D unclear. The CDR3 spans 15 residues. The V end was cut by 10 bases, the J end by 5 bases, with 21 bases between. Germline CDR1 and CDR2: MNHEY and SMNVEV (reference sequence). The CDR3 here is CATSPAYLRNNEQFF. CDR3 coding DNA: TGTGCCACCTCCCCGGCGTACTTGAGGAACAATGAGCAGTTCTTC.

In DNA, the CDR3 is TGTGCCAGCAGTACAGCAAATAATTCACCCCTCCACTTT. Translating it yields CASSTANNSPLHF. The V call is TRBV7-2, the J call TRBJ1-6; no clear D. There are 13 residues in the CDR3. V lost 6 bases and J 5 bases, leaving 8 bases between the germline ends. Germline CDR1 and CDR2: SGHTA and FQGNSA.

This chain uses TRBV7-6 with TRBJ2-2; no reliable D call. V was clipped by 5 bases and J by 2 bases, with 9 bases between them. The CDR3 spans 14 residues. Looked up from germline, CDR1 is SGHVS and CDR2 is FNYEAQ. The CDR3 nucleotides read TGTGCCAGCAGCCCCGGTTCCAACACCGGGGAGCTGTTTTTT. It encodes CASSPGSNTGELFF.

The chain joins TRBV4-1 to TRBJ1-5; D is ambiguous. This CDR3 comprises 18 residues. V lost 1 base to trimming and J lost 0 bases, with 16 bases between them. Germline loops: CDR1 MGHRA, CDR2 YSYEKL. The CDR3 bases are TGCGCCAGCAGCCAAGCGGTTCGACACCCCTATAGCAATCAGCCCCAGCATTTT. This translates into CASSQAVRHPYSNQPQHF.

Concerning this clone itself: This specimen includes other DNA sequences encoding the same CDR3. The chain employs TRBV5-1 and TRBJ1-1, with D tentatively TRBD1 (6 bases). Germline CDR1 is SGHRS and CDR2 is YFSETQ. The CDR3 length is 14 residues. Trimming removed 0 bases at V and 1 base at J, with 7 bases between. The CDR3 spells CASSLAGANTEAFF. CDR3 sequence (DNA): TGCGCCAGCAGCTTGGCAGGGGCGAACACTGAAGCTTTCTTT.

This chain uses TRBV5-6 with TRBJ1-5; weak D call: TRBD1 (6 bases). The germline V and J ends were trimmed by 3 bases and 2 bases, with 18 bases remaining between them. The V gene's germline CDR1 is SGHDT and CDR2 YYEEEE. The CDR3 loop spans 17 amino acids. For the CDR3, the DNA is TGTGCCAGCAGCTCCCCAAAACAGGGTACCGGCAATCAGCCCCAGCATTTT. Protein sequence: CASSSPKQGTGNQPQHF.

The chain joins TRBV2 to TRBJ1-5, with TRBD1 identical over 8 bases. Trimming took 8 bases from V and 11 from J; bases not matched to a gene: 11. This CDR3 spans 13 amino acids. Germline CDR1 is SNHLY and CDR2 is FYNNEI. The CDR3, as DNA: TGTGCCAGCGTGCAGGGGGCAGGGGGGGCCCAGCATTTT. Protein sequence: CASVQGAGGAQHF.

The chain couples TRBV5-8 to TRBJ1-1; the D gene is possibly TRBD1 (6 bases). The length of the CDR3 is 15 residues. Trimming cost V 4 bases and J 5 bases, with 18 bases left between them. Germline V gene sequence: CDR1 SGHTS, CDR2 YDEGEE. The CDR3 reads CASSGGAGFGTEAFF. Written as DNA, the CDR3 is TGTGCCAGCAGCGGGGGGGCCGGGTTCGGAACTGAAGCTTTCTTT.

The V and J genes are TRBV7-9 and TRBJ2-2; D not certain. From germline, CDR1 is SEHNR and CDR2 FQNEAQ (reference sequence). The CDR3 consists of 11 residues. Trimming left V 5 bases short and J 4 bases short, with 2 bases between. The CDR3 sequence is CASSATGELFF. CDR3 in DNA: TGTGCCAGCAGCGCCACCGGGGAGCTGTTTTTT. Combining the CDR3 with reference TRBV7-9 and TRBJ2-2 gives the whole variable domain DTGVSQNPRHKITKRGQNVTFRCDPISEHNRLYWYRQTLGQGPEFLTYFQNEAQLEKSRLLSDRFSAERPKGSFSTLEIQRTEQGDSAMYLCASSATGELFFGEGSRLTVL.

The chain joins TRBV9 to TRBJ1-1; TRBD1 agrees at 7 bases. The CDR3 is made up of 15 amino acids. Germline CDR1 and CDR2: SGDLS and YYNGEE. With V trimmed by 3 bases and J by 0 bases, 5 bases remained unmatched. CDR3 protein: CASSERQGLNTEAFF. CDR3 nucleotides: TGTGCCAGCAGCGAAAGACAGGGATTGAACACTGAAGCTTTCTTT.

V usage is TRBV19 and J usage is TRBJ2-7, with TRBD1 matching over 7 bases. The CDR3 loop spans 16 amino acids. With 6 bases clipped from V and 3 bases from J, the junction kept 14 bases outside the gene matches. The germline CDR1 and CDR2 sequences are LNHDA and SQIVND (reference sequence). Here the CDR3 reads CASRTGTDTIHYEQYV. Written as DNA, the CDR3 is TGTGCCAGTAGGACAGGGACAGATACCATTCACTACGAGCAGTACGTC.

The V call is TRBV7-2, the J call TRBJ2-5; 14 bases fit TRBD2. With 5 bases clipped from V and 5 bases from J, the junction kept 7 bases outside the gene matches. CDR1 and CDR2 from the germline V gene are SGHTA and FQGNSA. The CDR3 has 16 residues. CDR3: CASSLGLAGVGETQYF. CDR3 bases: TGTGCCAGCAGCCTGGGACTAGCGGGAGTCGGCGAGACCCAGTACTTC.

J is TRBJ1-6 and V is TRBV2; TRBD1 might be the D (6 bases). Trimming pared 5 bases from V and 6 bases from J, leaving 14 bases between. The CDR3 totals 15 residues. In germline, CDR1 is SNHLY, CDR2 FYNNEI. The CDR3 DNA sequence: TGTGCCAGCAGTTATCCCGGGGACACTAATTCACCCCTCCACTTT. This translates into CASSYPGDTNSPLHF.

The chain joins TRBV7-2 to TRBJ2-7, with 14 nucleotides matching TRBD2. V was clipped by 5 bases and J by 6 bases; unmatched bases: 15. The germline V gene has CDR1 SGHTA and CDR2 FQGNSA. The CDR3 runs 18 residues. The CDR3 sequence: CASSPPLGTSGSRLEQYF. Written as DNA, the CDR3 is TGTGCCAGCAGCCCACCCCTGGGGACTAGCGGGAGCCGCCTCGAGCAGTACTTC.

The chain carries TRBV28 and TRBJ2-2; D is perhaps TRBD2 (5 bases). The germline V and J ends were trimmed by 7 bases and 5 bases, with 17 bases remaining between them. The germline CDR1 and CDR2 sequences are MDHEN and SYDVKM. This CDR3 region has 15 residues. This chain's CDR3 is CASTLSGVGTGELFF. The CDR3 region has the DNA TGTGCCAGCACCCTCTCCGGGGTAGGAACCGGGGAGCTGTTTTTT.

The CDR3 bases are TGTGCCAGCAGGAACGTAGGTGGCTACACCTTC. Translating it yields CASRNVGGYTF. The gene calls are TRBV25-1 and TRBJ1-2, with unresolved D. This CDR3 comprises 11 residues. The germline CDR1 and CDR2 sequences are MGHDK and SYGVNS. Trimming removed 6 bases at V and 7 bases at J, with 9 bases between.

The rearrangement links TRBV27 to TRBJ2-1; 7 nucleotides agree with TRBD1. This CDR3 spans 15 amino acids. The germline V gene has CDR1 MNHEY and CDR2 SMNVEV (reference sequence). V trimming: 7 bases; J trimming: 4 bases; junction bases outside the gene matches: 10. The CDR3: CASTLNPGQYNEQFF. The CDR3 nucleotides read TGTGCCAGCACCTTAAATCCGGGACAGTACAATGAGCAGTTCTTC.